A single sample is the source of the 24 T cell receptor beta chains below, sequenced in a study of vaccination effects on CD4 cells after COVID-19. These receptors are not linked to any known antigen. CD4+ T cell isolation took place after approximately 11 days of culture. The data were produced by immunoSEQ multiplex PCR, yet TCRdb's version contains in-frame clones alone and is incomplete. The sample holds about 48,000 clones, approximately 61% seen once. This specimen was CD4+ T cells from PBMCs cultured without peptide, taken before COVID-19 vaccination. The receptor source for this set is a human donor who received a COVID-19 vaccine.

V gene TRBV7-9 combines with J gene TRBJ2-1, with TRBD2 identical over 8 bases. The CDR3 is 15 amino acids. The ends lost 4 bases at V and 5 bases at J; junction bases unmatched: 7. Looked up from germline, CDR1 is SEHNR and CDR2 is FQNEAQ (reference sequence). The CDR3 nucleotides are TGTGCCAGCAGCTCTTTAGCGGGGCTCAACAATGAGCAGTTCTTC. Translated, it gives CASSSLAGLNNEQFF.

The chain joins TRBV2 to TRBJ2-1; 7 nucleotides align to TRBD1. The CDR3 is made up of 13 amino acids. V was clipped by 1 base and J by 6 bases; unmatched bases: 0. CDR1 is SNHLY and CDR2 is FYNNEI in the germline V gene. The CDR3 spells CASSEGQGNEQFF. Written as DNA, the CDR3 is TGTGCCAGCAGTGAAGGACAGGGCAATGAGCAGTTCTTC.

The rearrangement joins TRBV11-2 to TRBJ2-1; the D gene is possibly TRBD2 (5 bases). Trimming left V 1 base short and J 12 bases short, with 7 bases between. CDR3 length: 11 residues. Germline CDR1 is SGHAT and CDR2 is FQNNGV. CDR3: CASSLAGRQFF. In nucleotides, the CDR3 is TGTGCCAGCAGCTTAGCGGGGAGGCAGTTCTTC.

This chain connects TRBV6-2 or TRBV6-3 to TRBJ2-2, with TRBD1 as a possible D gene (5 bases). The CDR3 runs to 15 residues. The V end was cut by 1 base, the J end by 3 bases, with 9 bases between. The germline CDR1 and CDR2 sequences are MNHEY and SVGEGT. The DNA of the CDR3 is TGTGCCAGCAGTTACTGGGCAGGGTACACCGGGGAGCTGTTTTTT. Its translation: CASSYWAGYTGELFF.

The chain recombines TRBV29-1 with TRBJ2-2; 9 nucleotides align to TRBD1. The germline CDR1 and CDR2 sequences are SQVTM and ANQGSEA. V was pared by 7 bases and J by 2 bases, with 2 bases of the junction left unmatched. The CDR3 runs 13 residues. The CDR3 DNA is TGCAGCGCGGGACAGGGTAACACCGGGGAGCTGTTTTTT. Translated, it gives CSAGQGNTGELFF.

The rearrangement links TRBV21-1 to TRBJ1-1; the D call TRBD1 from the table was never checked on the DNA. TRBV21-1 is flagged as a pseudogene. This CDR3 has 20 amino acids. The CDR3 DNA reads TGTGCCAGCAGCAAAGGACCGTACCGGGACAGGCCCATCCCCAACACTGAAGCTTTCTTT. It specifies CASSKGPYRDRPIPNTEAFF.

Only one count was recorded for this clone. The rearrangement uses TRBV29-1 and TRBJ1-2; no clear D gene. V lost 4 bases and J 4 bases, leaving 13 bases between the germline ends. Germline CDR1 reads SQVTM; CDR2 reads ANQGSEA. CDR3 size: 13 residues. The CDR3 loop reads CSVVLRSPYGYTF. CDR3 coding DNA: TGCAGCGTTGTTCTCAGGTCTCCCTATGGCTACACCTTC.

A few counts support this clone. CDR3 in amino acids: CSVEYGGREFF. DNA for the CDR3: TGCAGCGTTGAATACGGCGGGAGGGAGTTCTTC. This chain connects TRBV29-1 to TRBJ2-1; 9 bases match TRBD2. The germline V gene encodes CDR1 SQVTM and CDR2 ANQGSEA. The CDR3 is 11 amino acids. The V gene end was trimmed by 2 bases and the J gene end by 14 bases; junction bases not matched to a gene: 4.

This clone was counted only a few times. The chain links TRBV28 to TRBJ1-5; TRBD1 is a possible D gene (6 bases). Germline V lookup: CDR1 MDHEN, CDR2 SYDVKM. This CDR3 region has 15 residues. Trimming left V 3 bases short and J 4 bases short, with 13 bases between. The CDR3 bases are TGTGCCAGCAGTTTGGGGACACCCATAAATCAGCCCCAGCATTTT. This gives the protein CASSLGTPINQPQHF.

This sequence joins TRBV19 and TRBJ1-2; no reliable D call. Germline lookup yields CDR1 LNHDA and CDR2 SQIVND (reference sequence). The length of the CDR3 is 15 residues. V dropped 4 bases and J dropped 8 bases, with 20 bases sitting between them. DNA for the CDR3: TGTGCCAGTAGTAAGAGCTGGGTTTCGCAGGAGGGCTACACCTTC. Encoded protein: CASSKSWVSQEGYTF.

The V call is TRBV29-1, the J call TRBJ2-7; D may match TRBD1 or TRBD2 (5 bases each). The V end lost 3 bases, the J end lost 0 bases, and 12 bases lay between the germline ends. This CDR3 has 14 amino acids. Germline V lookup: CDR1 SQVTM, CDR2 ANQGSEA. The CDR3 DNA reads TGCAGCGTTGATTTTGCAGGGAGCTCCTACGAGCAGTACTTC. As protein: CSVDFAGSSYEQYF.

The genes are TRBV7-2 and TRBJ2-1; 8 bases match TRBD2. The CDR3 is 16 amino acids. Germline CDR1 SGHTA, CDR2 FQGNSA. J gave up 0 bases and V 3 bases, and 4 bases lay outside the gene matches. CDR3 coding DNA: TGTGCCAGCAGCTTTGGCGGGACTAGCTCCTACAATGAGCAGTTCTTC. As protein: CASSFGGTSSYNEQFF.

This clone was seen only once. The gene calls are TRBV7-2 and TRBJ2-3; 13 bases map to TRBD2. Unmatched junction bases numbered 9, after V lost 4 bases and J lost 2 bases. CDR1 is SGHTA, CDR2 FQGNSA, per germline. The CDR3 sequence is 18 residues long. CDR3 sequence reads: CASSSGLAGAKYTDTQYF. In DNA, the CDR3 is TGTGCCAGCAGCTCCGGACTAGCGGGGGCGAAGTACACAGATACGCAGTATTTT.

The chain recombines TRBV28 with TRBJ1-6; D may be TRBD1 (6 bases). Trimming cost V 8 bases and J 7 bases, with 6 bases left between them. Germline values: CDR1 MDHEN, CDR2 SYDVKM. The CDR3 length is 11 residues. The CDR3 spells CASGGNSPLHF. CDR3 sequence (DNA): TGTGCCAGCGGGGGCAATTCACCCCTCCACTTT.

The chain recombines TRBV3-1 (or the pseudogene TRBV3-2) with TRBJ2-7; D is perhaps TRBD2 (7 bases). The V gene lost 2 bases and the J gene lost 3 bases, with 11 bases spanning the gap. The CDR3 runs 14 residues. Per germline, CDR1 LGHDT and CDR2 YNNKEL (reference sequence). DNA for the CDR3: TGTGCCAGCAGCCAAAGGAGGGGGGGCTACGAGCAGTACTTC. Translating it yields CASSQRRGGYEQYF.

The chain recombines TRBV30 with TRBJ1-6, with 9 bases matching TRBD1. V was clipped by 4 bases and J by 7 bases; unmatched bases: 8. Looked up from germline, CDR1 is GTSNPN and CDR2 is SVGIG (reference sequence). The length of the CDR3 is 15 residues. The CDR3: CAWTEPGQGNSPLHF. Written as DNA, the CDR3 is TGTGCCTGGACAGAACCGGGACAGGGAAATTCACCCCTCCACTTT. The whole variable domain, filled in from reference TRBV30 and TRBJ1-6, reads SQTIHQWPATLVQPVGSPLSLECTVEGTSNPNLYWYRQAAGRGLQLLFYSVGIGQISSEVPQNLSASRPQDRQFILSSKKLLLSDSGFYLCAWTEPGQGNSPLHFGNGTRLTVT.

This clone was seen more than once but under ten times. V and J are TRBV28 and TRBJ2-1; 12 bases are shared with TRBD2. Trimming cost V 2 bases and J 9 bases; bases outside gene matches: 8. The CDR3 has 16 residues. CDR1 is MDHEN, CDR2 SYDVKM, per germline. CDR3 DNA: TGTGCCAGCAGTTTACCCCCGGGACTAGCGGGTGGTGAGCAGTTCTTC. Protein product: CASSLPPGLAGGEQFF.

The V call is TRBV5-6, the J call TRBJ2-2; 9 bases agree with TRBD1. Trimming took 4 bases from V and 4 from J; bases not matched to a gene: 5. In germline, CDR1 is SGHDT, CDR2 YYEEEE. This CDR3 is 15 amino acids long. The CDR3 protein is CASSIGGQGTGELFF. The CDR3, as DNA: TGTGCCAGCAGCATCGGGGGACAGGGCACCGGGGAGCTGTTTTTT.

This chain joins TRBV4-1 and TRBJ1-6; weak D call: TRBD1 (5 bases). V lost 1 base, J lost 11 bases, and 12 bases lay in between. Germline CDR1 MGHRA, CDR2 YSYEKL. The CDR3 is 14 residues long. CDR3 DNA sequence: TGCGCCAGCAGCCAAGCCGGGGGGGTAGCACCCCTCCACTTT. It translates to CASSQAGGVAPLHF.

The chain employs TRBV9 and TRBJ2-7; possible D gene TRBD1, 6 bases. The CDR3 contains 14 residues. The V end was cut by 4 bases, the J end by 1 base, with 12 bases between. Germline V gene lookup returns CDR1 SGDLS and CDR2 YYNGEE. The CDR3 DNA is TGTGCCAGCAGCCCCAGGGGTGTGTCCTACGAGCAGTACTTC. Amino acid sequence: CASSPRGVSYEQYF.

The V call is TRBV4-1, the J call TRBJ1-2, with 7 bases matching TRBD1. Germline trimming cut 2 bases from V and 4 bases from J; bases unmatched to any gene: 7. Looked up from germline, CDR1 is MGHRA and CDR2 is YSYEKL. This CDR3 spans 15 amino acids. CDR3 in DNA: TGCGCCAGCAGCCAACCGGGACAGAGAACCTATGGCTACACCTTC. This sequence encodes CASSQPGQRTYGYTF.

This sequence joins TRBV3-1 (or the pseudogene TRBV3-2) and TRBJ2-3; 14 nucleotides agree with TRBD2. The germline V gene has CDR1 LGHDT and CDR2 YNNKEL (reference sequence). Trimming cost V 4 bases and J 5 bases; bases outside gene matches: 5. The CDR3 is 16 amino acids. The CDR3 sequence is CASSPMGLAGVDTQYF. Written as DNA, the CDR3 is TGTGCCAGCAGCCCAATGGGACTAGCGGGAGTAGATACGCAGTATTTT.

The J gene is TRBJ1-5, the V gene TRBV5-1; D uncertain. The CDR3 loop spans 13 amino acids. Germline V CDR1 and CDR2: SGHRS, YFSETQ. Trimming took 4 bases from V and 9 from J, leaving 14 bases between them. The CDR3 nucleotides read TGCGCCAGCAGCCCCGACGGCAGAAGGCCCCAGCATTTT. Amino acid sequence: CASSPDGRRPQHF.

The chain links TRBV6-6 to TRBJ2-4; TRBD2 agrees at 14 bases. This CDR3 contains 15 residues. CDR1 and CDR2 from the germline V gene are MNHNY and SVGAGI (reference sequence). V trimming: 6 bases; J trimming: 6 bases; junction bases outside the gene matches: 4. In nucleotides, the CDR3 is TGTGCCAGCAGCCCCGGACTAGCGGGGGGAAACATTCAGTACTTC. Residues: CASSPGLAGGNIQYF.